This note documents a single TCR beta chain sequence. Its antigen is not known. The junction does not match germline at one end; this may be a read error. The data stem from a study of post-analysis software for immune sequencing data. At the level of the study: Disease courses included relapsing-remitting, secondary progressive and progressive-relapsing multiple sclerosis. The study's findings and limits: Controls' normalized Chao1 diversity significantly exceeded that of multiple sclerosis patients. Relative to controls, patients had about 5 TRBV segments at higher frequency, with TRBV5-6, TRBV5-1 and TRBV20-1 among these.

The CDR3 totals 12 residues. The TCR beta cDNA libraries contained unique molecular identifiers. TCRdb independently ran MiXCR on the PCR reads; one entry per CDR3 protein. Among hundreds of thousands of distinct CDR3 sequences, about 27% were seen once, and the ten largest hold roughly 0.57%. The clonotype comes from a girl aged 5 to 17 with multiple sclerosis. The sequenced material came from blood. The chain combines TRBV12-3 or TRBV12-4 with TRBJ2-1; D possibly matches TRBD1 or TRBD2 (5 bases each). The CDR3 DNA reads TGTGCCGGCAGTTTGAGGGGAGAGACCCAGTTCTTC. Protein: CAGSLRGETQFF.